Listed below are T cell receptor beta chains from one sample, sequenced in a study of blood T cell repertoires in COVID-19. TCRdb's copy holds only in-frame clones and misses some; the assay was immunoSEQ multiplex PCR. Seen here are some 64,000 clones, more than 60% observed once, and the top ten hold around 5%. Input material: peripheral blood. Receptor source: a human donor in a cohort sampled during active COVID-19. Each CDR3 is given with its conserved first and last residue. The D gene is left open where the match is weak. Clone size is stated in some rows and not others, as once, few, many or a class when expanded.

J gene	D gene	clone size	V gene	CDR3 DNA	CDR3 protein
TRBJ1-2	NA	NA	TRBV4-2	TGTGCCAGCAGCCAAGGGGGCGACAGATCTTATGGCTACACCTTC	CASSQGGDRSYGYTF
TRBJ2-3	NA	NA	TRBV9	TGTGCCAGCAGCCCAAGGGGGGATACGCAGTATTTT	CASSPRGDTQYF
TRBJ1-2	NA	NA	TRBV28	TGTGCCAGCAGCCTCCGGTATGGCTACACCTTC	CASSLRYGYTF
TRBJ2-4	TRBD1	few	TRBV7-8	TGTGCCAGCAGCCCTCGACTCAGACAGGGCGAAGCCAAAAACATTCAGTACTTC	CASSPRLRQGEAKNIQYF
TRBJ2-6	TRBD1	NA	TRBV28	TGTGCCAGCAGGCTCGGGACAGCAAGCTCTGGGGCCAACGTCCTGACTTTC	CASRLGTASSGANVLTF
TRBJ1-4	NA	NA	TRBV11-2	TGTGCCAGCAGCTTATCTCGCCAGAAAAATGAAAAACTGTTTTTT	CASSLSRQKNEKLFF
TRBJ1-1	TRBD1	NA	TRBV19	TGTGCCAGTACGGCTGGACAGGCCAACACTGAAGCTTTCTTT	CASTAGQANTEAFF
TRBJ2-5	TRBD1	NA	TRBV29-1	TGCAGCGTTGGGGACAGGCCCCCCCGGGAGACCCAGTACTTC	CSVGDRPPRETQYF
TRBJ1-1	TRBD1	medium-sized	TRBV19	TGTGCCAGCTTACACCCGGGACAGGGGGCGGGGAACACTGAAGCTTTCTTT	CASLHPGQGAGNTEAFF
TRBJ1-1	TRBD1	NA	TRBV11-2	TGTGCCAGCAGCTCCTACAGGGGGGGGACTGAAGCTTTCTTT	CASSSYRGGTEAFF
TRBJ1-2	NA	NA	TRBV21-1	TGTGCCAGCGCCAGGGGGCCCTATGGCTACACCTTC	CASARGPYGYTF
TRBJ2-5	NA	few	TRBV7-3	TGTGCCAGCAGCTTAATTCCACAAGAGACCCAGTACTTC	CASSLIPQETQYF
TRBJ2-1	NA	NA	TRBV27	TGTGCCACCCGACAGGACGTTTACAATGAGCAGTTCTTC	CATRQDVYNEQFF
TRBJ2-1	TRBD2	NA	TRBV12-3/TRBV12-4	TGTGCCAGCAGGACCCGGGGGGGAGAGCAGTTCTTC	CASRTRGGEQFF
TRBJ1-3	NA	NA	TRBV15	TGTGCCACCAGCCCGGACAGAACTGGAAACACCATATATTTT	CATSPDRTGNTIYF
TRBJ2-7	NA	once	TRBV18	TGTGCCAGCTCACCCGGGACAAGGAGCTCCTACGAGCAGTACTTC	CASSPGTRSSYEQYF
TRBJ2-1	NA	NA	TRBV7-2	TGTGCCAGCAGCTCCCTAGATGAGCAGTTCTTC	CASSSLDEQFF
TRBJ2-5	TRBD2	many	TRBV7-6	TGTGCCAGCAGCTTGCCAGGACTAGCGGAGACCCAGTACTTC	CASSLPGLAETQYF
TRBJ2-7	NA	NA	TRBV5-5	TGTGCCAGCAGTGCCGACGTTAGGAGCTCCTACGAGCAGTACTTC	CASSADVRSSYEQYF
TRBJ2-2	NA	NA	TRBV5-1	TGCGCCAGCAGTCGCAGCGGCGCGAACACCGGGGAGCTGTTTTTT	CASSRSGANTGELFF
TRBJ2-5	NA	once	TRBV11-2	TGTGCCAGCAGCTTAGATCGGGGAGAGACCCAGTACTTC	CASSLDRGETQYF
TRBJ2-5	NA	NA	TRBV29-1	TGCAGCGTTTCCAGCCGAGGGTCGGTCCAGTACTTC	CSVSSRGSVQYF
TRBJ1-2	NA	NA	TRBV7-8	TGTGCCAGCAGCTCGCCCCAGGGTCCCAACTATGGCTACACCTTC	CASSSPQGPNYGYTF
TRBJ1-2	TRBD1	NA	TRBV2	TGTGCCAGCAGTGAGGCGGGACAGGGTAAAGGCTACACCTTC	CASSEAGQGKGYTF
TRBJ1-1	NA	NA	TRBV29-1	TGCAGCGTTGAAGTAGGACAGAACACTGAAGCTTTCTTT	CSVEVGQNTEAFF
TRBJ1-2	NA	NA	TRBV2	TGTGCCAGCAAACCCAGCCCGGGAGGCTACACCTTC	CASKPSPGGYTF
TRBJ1-2	NA	NA	TRBV7-2	TGTGCCAGCAGCTTAGGGCCGGGCTATGGCTACACCTTC	CASSLGPGYGYTF